The T cell receptor beta chain described here comes from a study of blood T cell repertoires in COVID-19. Study in general: The cDNA or gDNA used as material had been derived from T cells, B-cell-depleted T cells, or PBMCs.

TCRdb's copy holds only in-frame clones and misses some; the assay was immunoSEQ multiplex PCR. Of around 210,000 clones in the sample, approximately 85% are singletons; the top ten hold more than 4.5%. V was pared by 2 bases and J by 7 bases, with 8 bases between. This CDR3 has 12 amino acids. Germline V gives CDR1 MNHEY, CDR2 SVGAGI. Patients from Seattle were sampled longitudinally, starting during active infection. Sample: peripheral blood. This receptor was obtained from a middle-aged man with COVID-19, enrolled during active disease. The chain carries TRBV6-5 and TRBJ1-2; no reliable D call. The CDR3 DNA reads TGTGCCAGCAGTTACGATTCGGGTGGCTACACCTTC. The encoded protein is CASSYDSGGYTF.